This T cell receptor (beta chain) is drawn from a study of shared clonotypes between healthy human individuals. Sequencing was performed with immunoSEQ multiplex PCR; in TCRdb, only in-frame clones are kept and a portion is missing. The sample lists some 2.3 million clones, more than 80% occurring once. The CDR3 consists of 15 residues. In germline, CDR1 is MNHNY, CDR2 SVGAGI (reference sequence). The V and J ends lost 5 bases and 7 bases respectively, with 21 bases between them. The TCR originated in a man aged 18 to 29 in good health. Some clones in this sample may be carry-over from other donors' samples. The sample consisted of naive CD4+ T cells from PBMCs. Subset noted: CD45RA+ positively selected. The chain carries TRBV6-6 and TRBJ2-7; D is possibly TRBD2 (7 bases). This chain's CDR3 is CASSRPGDYLGEQYF. The CDR3 DNA is TGTGCCAGCAGTAGGCCAGGGGACTACCTGGGAGAGCAGTACTTC.